The 26 T cell receptor beta chains listed next were all sequenced from one sample in a study of regulatory T cells in long-lasting Graves disease. Assembly of TCR beta libraries relied on iRepertoire HTBI primers together with Arm-PCR of CDR3 regions. TCRdb called the multiplex PCR reads again in MiXCR, with one record for every CDR3 protein. The profile shows 400,000 to 650,000 distinct CDR3 sequences, 15% to 20% of them singletons. This sample's time point: newly diagnosed GD, antithyroid drugs for less than 3 months. Following extraction of RNA from PBMCs, that RNA was used to make the TCR library. This same sample was also part of a study on T cells in Graves' hyperthyroidism and ophthalmopathy.

This sample comprised peripheral blood mononuclear cells (PBMCs), obtained at new diagnosis, from a patient treated with antithyroid drugs. Source of these receptors: a woman aged 35-60 years with Graves disease.

This clonotype was seen only a few times. The chain recombines TRBV9 with TRBJ2-2; TRBD2 aligns across 13 bases. CDR1 and CDR2 (germline): SGDLS, YYNGEE. This CDR3 spans 16 amino acids. After removal of 4 bases from V and 6 bases from J, the junction contained 6 bases not matched to a gene. The CDR3 bases are TGTGCCAGCAGCAAACTAGCGGGGGGGCCTGCCGGGGAGCTGTTTTTT. Its translation: CASSKLAGGPAGELFF. Variable domain in full (rest from reference TRBV9 and TRBJ2-2): DSGVTQTPKHLITATGQRVTLRCSPRSGDLSVYWYQQSLDQGLQFLIQYYNGEERAKGNILERFSAQQFPDLHSELNLSSLELGDSALYFCASSKLAGGPAGELFFGEGSRLTVL.

This clonotype was seen repeatedly, ten times or more. The DNA for the CDR3 is TGTGCCAGCAGCGGGCAGGGGGGTTATGGCTACACCTTC. It encodes CASSGQGGYGYTF. This chain uses TRBV7-9 with TRBJ1-2, with 7 bases matching TRBD1. V shed 5 bases and J 5 bases; nucleotides not matched to a gene: 5. The germline CDR1 and CDR2 sequences are SEHNR and FQNEAQ (reference sequence). The CDR3 is 13 amino acids.

This clonotype occurred many times. This chain links TRBV4-1 with TRBJ1-5, with a possible D match to TRBD1 (5 bases). This CDR3 has 19 residues. The germline CDR1 and CDR2 sequences are MGHRA and YSYEKL. Between the trimmed V and J ends, which lost 0 bases and 4 bases, there was a span of 22 bases. The CDR3 region is CASSQDPIDQGGINQPQHF. CDR3 coding DNA: TGCGCCAGCAGCCAAGATCCAATCGATCAGGGTGGGATTAATCAGCCCCAGCATTTT.

Turning to this clonotype: One base away lies a much larger clone, so this may be a sequencing read error. The chain couples TRBV2 to TRBJ1-1; 12 bases are a match to TRBD1. V was pared by 3 bases and J by 1 base, with 12 bases of the junction left unmatched. The CDR3 covers 19 residues. Germline CDR1 is SNHLY and CDR2 is FYNNEI. CDR3 amino acids: CASSESPMGQGATNTEAFF. Written as DNA, the CDR3 is TGTGCCAGCAGTGAGTCGCCTATGGGACAGGGGGCCACGAACACTGAAGCTTTCTTT.

The rearrangement uses TRBV4-1 and TRBJ1-6; a weak D match, TRBD1 (5 bases). Germline CDR1 is MGHRA and CDR2 is YSYEKL. Deletions cut 0 bases from V and 0 bases from J, with 15 bases between. The CDR3 has 19 amino acids. The CDR3 reads CASSQDGRGTDSYNSPLHF. The CDR3 coding sequence is TGCGCCAGCAGCCAAGATGGGCGGGGCACGGACTCCTATAATTCACCCCTCCACTTT.

J is TRBJ2-1 and V is TRBV2; possible D gene TRBD2, 7 bases. The CDR3 has 13 residues. V lost 7 bases and J lost 8, with 15 bases in between. The germline V gene has CDR1 SNHLY and CDR2 FYNNEI. CDR3 in amino acids: CASIRGEGDEQFF. As DNA, the CDR3 is TGTGCCAGCATCCGGGGGGAGGGGGATGAGCAGTTCTTC.

This chain uses TRBV7-2 with TRBJ1-4, with D unclear. The ends were cut back, 4 bases at V and 3 bases at J, with 18 bases in the middle. CDR1 SGHTA and CDR2 FQGNSA come from the germline V gene. CDR3 length: 17 residues. The CDR3 is CASSSFPSQVPNEKLFF. The CDR3 nucleotides read TGTGCCAGCAGCTCATTCCCTTCTCAGGTCCCTAATGAAAAACTGTTTTTT.

This clonotype was picked up many times. The V and J genes are TRBV27 and TRBJ2-3; TRBD2 agrees at 15 bases. V dropped 5 bases and J dropped 4; count of bases not matched to a gene: 13. Per the germline V gene, CDR1 is MNHEY and CDR2 is SMNVEV (reference sequence). This CDR3 has 19 residues. The CDR3 spells CASSRTSGGASQASDTQYF. CDR3 nucleotides: TGTGCCAGCAGTAGGACTAGCGGGGGGGCCTCCCAAGCGTCAGATACGCAGTATTTT.

A word on this clonotype: This may come from a read error, since a much larger clone is one base off. Likely a read error: the CDR3 ends without its conserved phenylalanine or tryptophan. The chain joins TRBV6-5 to TRBJ1-1; a weak D match, TRBD1 (5 bases). Trimming shortened V by 2 bases and J by 4 bases, and 11 bases separated the two germline ends. CDR1 is MNHEY, CDR2 SVGAGI, per germline. CDR3 length: 14 amino acids. CDR3 residues: CASSYGQGITEAFL. The CDR3 nucleotides are TGTGCCAGCAGTTACGGACAAGGAATCACTGAAGCTTTCCTT.

Details on this clonotype: A read error is possible here, since a much larger clone lies one base away. The chain employs TRBV20-1 and TRBJ2-3; D remains unclear. V was cut by 5 bases and J by 6 bases, with 15 bases left in between. CDR1 DFQATT and CDR2 SNEGSKA come from the germline V gene (reference sequence). The CDR3 has 13 amino acids. CDR3 nucleotides: TGCAGTGCTGGTGAGATGTTGATGGATACGCAGTATTTT. Translation: CSAGEMLMDTQYF.

This clonotype was observed a handful of times. The CDR3: CASKENYNSPLHF. In DNA, the CDR3 is TGTGCCAGCAAAGAGAACTATAATTCACCCCTCCACTTT. V usage is TRBV2 and J usage is TRBJ1-6; unclear D gene. CDR3 size: 13 residues. With 7 bases removed from V and 3 bases from J, the gap between germline ends came to 7 bases. In germline, CDR1 is SNHLY, CDR2 FYNNEI.

Only a few counts were recorded for this clonotype. The rearrangement joins TRBV2 to TRBJ1-1; 9 bases agree with TRBD1. The germline V gene encodes CDR1 SNHLY and CDR2 FYNNEI. With 7 bases clipped from V and 0 bases from J, the junction kept 12 bases outside the gene matches. This CDR3 is built from 17 residues. The CDR3 nucleotides read TGTGCCAGCACCGATTTCGACAGGGGGGGTGTGAACACTGAAGCTTTCTTT. Protein sequence: CASTDFDRGGVNTEAFF.

This clonotype appeared many times. J is TRBJ1-2 and V is TRBV12-3 or TRBV12-4, with a weak D call TRBD1 (6 bases). The CDR3 has 14 residues. Trimming removed 4 bases from V and 2 bases from J, with 11 bases in between. The CDR3 reads CASSSLRGNYGYTF. DNA for the CDR3: TGTGCCAGCAGTTCCCTCAGGGGAAACTATGGCTACACCTTC.

This clonotype has ten or more counts. The chain links TRBV11-2 to TRBJ1-1; no definite D call. The CDR3 runs to 13 residues. Trimming cost V 3 bases and J 5 bases, with 10 bases left between them. Germline CDR1 and CDR2: SGHAT and FQNNGV. This chain's CDR3 is CASSFHPDTEAFF. The CDR3 DNA reads TGTGCCAGCAGCTTTCATCCAGATACTGAAGCTTTCTTT. The variable domain in full, with the rest retrieved from reference TRBV11-2 and TRBJ1-1, is EAGVAQSPRYKIIEKRQSVAFWCNPISGHATLYWYQQILGQGPKLLIQFQNNGVVDDSQLPKDRFSAERLKGVDSTLKIQPAKLEDSAVYLCASSFHPDTEAFFGQGTRLTVV.

This sequence joins TRBV19 and TRBJ2-1; the D is unclear. V was clipped by 2 bases and J by 4 bases, with 12 bases between them. Germline CDR1 and CDR2: LNHDA and SQIVND (reference sequence). This CDR3 region has 15 residues. CDR3: CASSISGVGYNEQFF. The CDR3, as DNA: TGTGCCAGTAGTATATCCGGAGTAGGGTACAATGAGCAGTTCTTC. Variable domain in full (rest from reference TRBV19 and TRBJ2-1): DGGITQSPKYLFRKEGQNVTLSCEQNLNHDAMYWYRQDPGQGLRLIYYSQIVNDFQKGDIAEGYSVSREKKESFPLTVTSAQKNPTAFYLCASSISGVGYNEQFFGPGTRLTVL.

Ten or more counts support this clonotype. The gene calls are TRBV30 and TRBJ1-1; tentative D call: TRBD1 (5 bases). The CDR3 totals 15 residues. V gave up 0 bases and J gave up 1 base, with 12 bases separating them. Germline assignment: CDR1 GTSNPN and CDR2 SVGIG (reference sequence). CDR3 DNA sequence: TGTGCCTGGAGTGTAGGGCCGACAGCGAACACTGAAGCTTTCTTT. It specifies CAWSVGPTANTEAFF.

The table lists this clonotype with a few counts. The CDR3 nucleotides are TGCGCCAGCAACCCCGCGACTAGCAGGACCGGGGAGCTGTTTTTT. Translating it yields CASNPATSRTGELFF. The V and J genes are TRBV5-1 and TRBJ2-2, with 7 bases aligning to TRBD2. Unmatched junction bases numbered 10, after V lost 6 bases and J lost 5 bases. This CDR3 spans 15 amino acids. CDR1 SGHRS and CDR2 YFSETQ come from the germline V gene.

This clonotype has at least ten counts. The gene calls are TRBV7-2 and TRBJ1-5, with D maybe TRBD1 (6 bases). The germline CDR1 and CDR2 sequences are SGHTA and FQGNSA. This CDR3 comprises 14 residues. Between the trimmed V and J ends, which lost 2 bases and 7 bases, there was a span of 12 bases. The CDR3 spells CASSLSQGEQPQHF. The CDR3 coding sequence is TGTGCCAGCAGCTTATCACAGGGTGAGCAGCCCCAGCATTTT.

Many counts were recorded for this clonotype. The V and J genes are TRBV28 and TRBJ2-3; D not certain. Looked up from germline, CDR1 is MDHEN and CDR2 is SYDVKM. The CDR3 consists of 14 residues. V dropped 3 bases and J dropped 6 bases, with 13 bases sitting between them. The CDR3 DNA reads as TGTGCCAGCAGTTTGGCTACCCTTCGGGATACGCAGTATTTT. Translating gives CASSLATLRDTQYF.

In its sample, this clonotype was seen many times. This chain uses TRBV27 with TRBJ1-1; D is perhaps TRBD1 (6 bases). Trimming stripped 2 bases from V and 3 bases from J, with 13 bases between. Germline assignment: CDR1 MNHEY and CDR2 SMNVEV (reference sequence). The CDR3 totals 15 residues. CDR3 in amino acids: CASSLHPGADTEAFF. The CDR3 DNA is TGTGCCAGCAGTTTACATCCGGGGGCTGACACTGAAGCTTTCTTT.

The table lists this clonotype with many counts. The CDR3 loop reads CASSFDRDYEQYF. Here the CDR3 DNA reads TGTGCCAGTAGTTTCGACAGGGACTACGAGCAGTACTTC. The chain is built from TRBV19 and TRBJ2-7, with 7 bases identical to TRBD1. V shed 5 bases and J 3 bases; nucleotides not matched to a gene: 4. This CDR3 is built from 13 residues. Germline values: CDR1 LNHDA, CDR2 SQIVND (reference sequence).

This clonotype was detected only a few times. The CDR3 sequence is CASSRRASGGPNEQFF. CDR3 DNA: TGTGCCAGCAGTCGACGTGCTAGCGGGGGGCCCAATGAGCAGTTCTTC. V and J are TRBV6-1 and TRBJ2-1, with 11 bases lining up with TRBD2. The CDR3 covers 16 residues. Germline V gene lookup returns CDR1 MNHNS and CDR2 SASEGT. The J segment lost 6 bases and the V segment lost 5 bases, leaving 9 bases of the junction unmatched.

In this sample, this clonotype turned up many times. J is TRBJ1-2 and V is TRBV20-1, with 8 nucleotides matching TRBD1. This CDR3 spans 14 amino acids. After removal of 5 bases from V and 3 bases from J, the junction contained 8 bases not matched to a gene. Germline CDR1 is DFQATT and CDR2 is SNEGSKA (reference sequence). The DNA for the CDR3 is TGCAGTGCTCCCTCGACAGGGGATCACTATGGCTACACCTTC. This gives the protein CSAPSTGDHYGYTF.

This clonotype occurred a few times. The rearrangement joins TRBV28 to TRBJ2-5, with D perhaps matching TRBD1 (6 bases). CDR1 and CDR2 (germline): MDHEN, SYDVKM. The CDR3 has 15 residues. With 8 bases removed from V and 4 bases from J, the gap between germline ends came to 20 bases. The DNA for the CDR3 is TGTGCCAGCGCCCGGGACACAGGGACAAGAGAGACCCAGTACTTC. This codes for CASARDTGTRETQYF.

This clonotype was detected a few times. The chain uses TRBV12-5 and TRBJ1-3, with 8 nucleotides matching TRBD1. Germline V gene lookup returns CDR1 LGHNT and CDR2 FRNRAP. Losses at the gene ends were 7 bases for V and 7 bases for J; bases not matched to a gene: 12. The CDR3 extends over 15 amino acids. CDR3 DNA: TGTGCTAGTGCCTCCCTTACAGGGGGGGAGAACACCATATATTTT. Its protein product is CASASLTGGENTIYF.

This chain uses TRBV19 with TRBJ2-2; 10 bases map to TRBD2. This CDR3 has 14 amino acids. Per germline, CDR1 LNHDA and CDR2 SQIVND (reference sequence). V trimming: 9 bases; J trimming: 4 bases; junction bases outside the gene matches: 5. The CDR3 loop reads CASERGGLTGELFF. As DNA, the CDR3 is TGTGCCAGCGAGCGGGGGGGCCTCACCGGGGAGCTGTTTTTT.